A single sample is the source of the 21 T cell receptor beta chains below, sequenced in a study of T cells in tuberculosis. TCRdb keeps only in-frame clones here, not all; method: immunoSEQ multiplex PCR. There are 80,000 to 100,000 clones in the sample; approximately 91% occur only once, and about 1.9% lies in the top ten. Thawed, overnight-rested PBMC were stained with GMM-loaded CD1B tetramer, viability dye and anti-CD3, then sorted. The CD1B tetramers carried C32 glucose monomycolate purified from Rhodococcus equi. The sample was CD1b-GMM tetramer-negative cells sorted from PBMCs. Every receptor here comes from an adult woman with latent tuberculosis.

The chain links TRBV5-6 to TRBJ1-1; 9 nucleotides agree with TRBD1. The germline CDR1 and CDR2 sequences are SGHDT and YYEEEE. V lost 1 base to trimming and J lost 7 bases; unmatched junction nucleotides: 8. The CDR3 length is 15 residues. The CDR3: CASSLSPGTGIEAFF. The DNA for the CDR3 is TGTGCCAGCAGCTTGTCGCCGGGGACAGGGATTGAAGCTTTCTTT.

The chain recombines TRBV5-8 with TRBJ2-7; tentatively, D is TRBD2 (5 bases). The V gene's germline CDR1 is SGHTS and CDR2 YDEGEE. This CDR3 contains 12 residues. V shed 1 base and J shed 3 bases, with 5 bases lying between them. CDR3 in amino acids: CASSLTSYEQYF. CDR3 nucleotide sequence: TGTGCCAGCAGCTTGACTAGCTACGAGCAGTACTTC. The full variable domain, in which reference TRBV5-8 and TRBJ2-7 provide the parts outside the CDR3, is EAGVTQSPTHLIKTRGQQATLRCSPISGHTSVYWYQQALGLGLQFLLWYDEGEERNRGNFPPRFSGRQFPNYSSELNVNALELEDSALYLCASSLTSYEQYFGPGTRLTVT.

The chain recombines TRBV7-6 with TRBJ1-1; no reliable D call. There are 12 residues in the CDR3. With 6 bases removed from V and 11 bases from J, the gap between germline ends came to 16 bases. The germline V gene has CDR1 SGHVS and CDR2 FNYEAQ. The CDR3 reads CASSFFGEAAFF. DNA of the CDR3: TGTGCCAGCAGTTTTTTTGGGGAGGCGGCTTTCTTT.

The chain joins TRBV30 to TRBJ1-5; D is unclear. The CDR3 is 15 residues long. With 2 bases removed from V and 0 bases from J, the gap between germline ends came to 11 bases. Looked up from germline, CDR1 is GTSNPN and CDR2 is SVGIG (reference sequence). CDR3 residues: CAWSFGGNSNQPQHF. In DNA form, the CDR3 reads TGTGCCTGGAGTTTCGGAGGGAATAGCAATCAGCCCCAGCATTTT.

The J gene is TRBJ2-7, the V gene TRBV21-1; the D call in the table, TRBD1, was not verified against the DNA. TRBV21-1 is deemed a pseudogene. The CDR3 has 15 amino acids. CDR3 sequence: CASSKETRPIYEQYV. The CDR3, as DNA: TGTGCCAGCAGCAAAGAGACCAGGCCGATCTACGAGCAGTACGTC.

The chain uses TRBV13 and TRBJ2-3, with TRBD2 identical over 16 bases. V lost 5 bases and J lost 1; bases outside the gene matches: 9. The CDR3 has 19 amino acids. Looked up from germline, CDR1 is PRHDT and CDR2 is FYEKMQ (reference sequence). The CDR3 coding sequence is TGTGCCAGCAGCCCGAGAACCGGGACTAGCGGGGGGGGCACAGATACGCAGTATTTT. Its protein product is CASSPRTGTSGGGTDTQYF.

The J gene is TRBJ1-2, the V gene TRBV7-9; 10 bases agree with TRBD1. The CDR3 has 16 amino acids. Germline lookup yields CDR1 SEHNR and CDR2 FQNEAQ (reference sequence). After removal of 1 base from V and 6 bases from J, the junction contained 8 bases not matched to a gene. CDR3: CASSLGRTGGRNGYTF. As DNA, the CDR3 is TGTGCCAGCAGCTTAGGAAGGACAGGGGGTCGTAATGGCTACACCTTC.

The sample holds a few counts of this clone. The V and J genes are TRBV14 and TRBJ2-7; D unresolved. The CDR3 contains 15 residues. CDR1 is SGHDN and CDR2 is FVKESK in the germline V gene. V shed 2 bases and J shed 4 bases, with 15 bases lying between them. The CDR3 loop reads CASSQLSGSPYEQYF. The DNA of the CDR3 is TGTGCCAGCAGCCAATTATCCGGGTCACCGTACGAGCAGTACTTC.

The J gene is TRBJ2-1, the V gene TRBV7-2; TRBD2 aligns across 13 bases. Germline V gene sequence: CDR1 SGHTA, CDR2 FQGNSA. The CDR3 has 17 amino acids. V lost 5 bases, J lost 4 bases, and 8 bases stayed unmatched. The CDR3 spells CASSVRLAGGLYNEQFF. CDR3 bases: TGTGCCAGCAGCGTACGACTAGCGGGGGGACTATACAATGAGCAGTTCTTC.

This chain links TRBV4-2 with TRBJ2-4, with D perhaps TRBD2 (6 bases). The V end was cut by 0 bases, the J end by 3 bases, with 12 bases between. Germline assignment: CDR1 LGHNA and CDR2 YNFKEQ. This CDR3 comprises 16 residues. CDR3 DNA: TGTGCCAGCAGCCAAGAACGGACGCGGGGCAAAAACATTCAGTACTTC. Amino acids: CASSQERTRGKNIQYF.

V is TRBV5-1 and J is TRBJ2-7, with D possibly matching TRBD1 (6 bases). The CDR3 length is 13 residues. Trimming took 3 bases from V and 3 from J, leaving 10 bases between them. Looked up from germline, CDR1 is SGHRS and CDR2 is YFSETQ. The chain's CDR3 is CASSSDSYYEQYF. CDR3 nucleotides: TGCGCCAGCAGCTCGGACAGCTACTACGAGCAGTACTTC.

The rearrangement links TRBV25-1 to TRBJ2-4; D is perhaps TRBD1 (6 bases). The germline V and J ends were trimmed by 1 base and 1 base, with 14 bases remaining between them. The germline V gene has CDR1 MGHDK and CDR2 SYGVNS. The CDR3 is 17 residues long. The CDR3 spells CASSEFFPGEAKNIQYF. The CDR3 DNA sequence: TGTGCCAGCAGTGAATTCTTTCCAGGGGAGGCCAAAAACATTCAGTACTTC.

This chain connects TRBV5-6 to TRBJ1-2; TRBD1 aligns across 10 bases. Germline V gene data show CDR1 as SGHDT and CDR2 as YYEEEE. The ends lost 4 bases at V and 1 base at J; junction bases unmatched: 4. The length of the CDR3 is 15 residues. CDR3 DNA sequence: TGTGCCAGCAGCCTCCGGGACAGGGGTAACTATGGCTACACCTTC. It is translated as CASSLRDRGNYGYTF.

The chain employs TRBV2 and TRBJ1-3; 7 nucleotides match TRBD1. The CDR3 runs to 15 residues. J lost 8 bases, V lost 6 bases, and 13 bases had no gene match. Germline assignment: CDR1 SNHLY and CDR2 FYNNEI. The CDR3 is CASRTGQVERDTIYF. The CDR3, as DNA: TGTGCCAGCAGGACCGGACAGGTTGAAAGGGACACCATATATTTT.

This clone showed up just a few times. The CDR3 spells CASSGGGKGLDEQFF. In nucleotides, the CDR3 is TGTGCCAGCAGCGGGGGGGGAAAAGGGCTGGATGAGCAGTTCTTC. This chain connects TRBV4-2 to TRBJ2-1, with 7 bases that match TRBD2. The V and J ends lost 5 bases and 8 bases, in that order; junction bases with no gene match: 12. Germline V CDR1 and CDR2: LGHNA, YNFKEQ. This CDR3 is built from 15 residues.

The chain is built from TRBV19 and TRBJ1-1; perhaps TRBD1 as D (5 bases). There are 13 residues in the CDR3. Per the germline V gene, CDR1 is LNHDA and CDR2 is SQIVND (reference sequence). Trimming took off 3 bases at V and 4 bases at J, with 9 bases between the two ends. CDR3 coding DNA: TGTGCCAGTAGTATCGGGGGAGGCACTGAAGCTTTCTTT. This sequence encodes CASSIGGGTEAFF.

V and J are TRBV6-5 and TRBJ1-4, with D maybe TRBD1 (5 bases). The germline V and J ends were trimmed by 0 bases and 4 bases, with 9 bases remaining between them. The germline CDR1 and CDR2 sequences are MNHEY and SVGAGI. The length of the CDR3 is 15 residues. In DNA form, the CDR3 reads TGTGCCAGCAGTTACTCGGGCGGGGGTAATGAAAAACTGTTTTTT. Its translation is CASSYSGGGNEKLFF.

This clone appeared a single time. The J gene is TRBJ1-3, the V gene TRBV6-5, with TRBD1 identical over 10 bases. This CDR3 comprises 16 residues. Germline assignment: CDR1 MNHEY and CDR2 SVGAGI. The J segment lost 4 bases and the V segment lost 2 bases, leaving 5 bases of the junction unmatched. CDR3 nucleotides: TGTGCCAGCAGTTACGTGGGGACAGGGGTCGGAAACACCATATATTTT. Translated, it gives CASSYVGTGVGNTIYF.

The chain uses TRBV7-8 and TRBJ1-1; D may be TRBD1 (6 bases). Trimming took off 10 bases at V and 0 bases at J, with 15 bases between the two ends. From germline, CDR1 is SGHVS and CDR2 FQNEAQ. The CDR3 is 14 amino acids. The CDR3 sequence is CATSETGLNTEAFF. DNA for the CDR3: TGTGCCACCTCAGAAACAGGGTTGAACACTGAAGCTTTCTTT.

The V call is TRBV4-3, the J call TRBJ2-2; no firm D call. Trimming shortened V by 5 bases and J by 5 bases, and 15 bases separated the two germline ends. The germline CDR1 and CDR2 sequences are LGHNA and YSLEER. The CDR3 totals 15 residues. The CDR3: CASSITSDGTGELFF. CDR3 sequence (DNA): TGCGCCAGCAGCATAACCAGCGATGGGACCGGGGAGCTGTTTTTT.

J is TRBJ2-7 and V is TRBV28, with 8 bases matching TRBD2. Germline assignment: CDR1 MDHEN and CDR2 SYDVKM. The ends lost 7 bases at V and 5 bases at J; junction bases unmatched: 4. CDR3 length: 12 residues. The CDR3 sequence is CASTSGRDEQYV. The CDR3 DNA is TGTGCCAGCACTAGCGGGCGCGACGAGCAGTACGTC.